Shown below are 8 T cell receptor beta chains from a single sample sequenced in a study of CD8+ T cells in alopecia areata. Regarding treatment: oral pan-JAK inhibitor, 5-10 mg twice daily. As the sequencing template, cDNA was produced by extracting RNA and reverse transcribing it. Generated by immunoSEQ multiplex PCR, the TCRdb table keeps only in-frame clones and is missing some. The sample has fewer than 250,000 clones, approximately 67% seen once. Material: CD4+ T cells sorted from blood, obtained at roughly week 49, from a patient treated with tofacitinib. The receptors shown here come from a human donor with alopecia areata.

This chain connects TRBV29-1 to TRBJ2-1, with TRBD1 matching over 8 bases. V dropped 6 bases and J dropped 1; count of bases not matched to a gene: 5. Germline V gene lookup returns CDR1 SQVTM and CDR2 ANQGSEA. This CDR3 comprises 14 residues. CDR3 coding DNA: TGCAGCGTACGGGACAGGAGGTCCTACAATGAGCAGTTCTTC. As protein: CSVRDRRSYNEQFF.

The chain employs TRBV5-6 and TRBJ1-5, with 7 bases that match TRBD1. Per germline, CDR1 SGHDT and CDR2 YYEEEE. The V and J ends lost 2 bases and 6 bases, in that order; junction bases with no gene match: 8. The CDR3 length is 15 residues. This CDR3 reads CASSLRRGQVQPQHF. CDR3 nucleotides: TGTGCCAGCAGCTTAAGGAGGGGGCAAGTTCAGCCCCAGCATTTT.

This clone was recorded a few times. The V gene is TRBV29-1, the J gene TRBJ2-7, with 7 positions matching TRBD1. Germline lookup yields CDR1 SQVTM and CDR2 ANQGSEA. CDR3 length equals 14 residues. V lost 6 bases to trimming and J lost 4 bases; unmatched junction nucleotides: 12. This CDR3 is CSVQLPGQLYEQYF. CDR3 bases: TGCAGCGTCCAGCTCCCGGGACAGCTATACGAGCAGTACTTC.

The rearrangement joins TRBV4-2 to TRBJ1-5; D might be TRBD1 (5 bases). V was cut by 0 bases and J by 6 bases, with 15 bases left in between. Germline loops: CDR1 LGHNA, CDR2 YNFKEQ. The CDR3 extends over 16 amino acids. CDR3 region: CASSQDGTSASQPQHF. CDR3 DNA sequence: TGTGCCAGCAGCCAAGATGGGACCTCGGCGAGTCAGCCCCAGCATTTT.

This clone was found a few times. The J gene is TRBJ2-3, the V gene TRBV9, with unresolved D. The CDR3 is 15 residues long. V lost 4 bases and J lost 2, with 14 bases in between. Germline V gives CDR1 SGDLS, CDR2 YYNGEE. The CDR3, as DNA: TGTGCCAGCAGCCCACGGACGGAATCCACAGATACGCAGTATTTT. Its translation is CASSPRTESTDTQYF.

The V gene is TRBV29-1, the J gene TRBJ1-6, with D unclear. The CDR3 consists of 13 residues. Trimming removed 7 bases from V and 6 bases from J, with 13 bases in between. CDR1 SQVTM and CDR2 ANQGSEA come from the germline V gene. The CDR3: CSAIDTPNSPLHF. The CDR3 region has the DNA TGCAGCGCCATAGACACACCTAATTCACCCCTCCACTTT.

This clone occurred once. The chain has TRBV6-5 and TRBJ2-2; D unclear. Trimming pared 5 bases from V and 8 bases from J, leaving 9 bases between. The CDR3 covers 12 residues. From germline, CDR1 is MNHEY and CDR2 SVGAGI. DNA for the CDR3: TGTGCCAGCAGTCGCCAACTTGGGGAGCTGTTTTTT. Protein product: CASSRQLGELFF.

The CDR3: CSAGTGGRNGYTF. In DNA, the CDR3 is TGCAGCGCCGGGACAGGAGGGAGGAATGGCTACACCTTC. The rearrangement joins TRBV29-1 to TRBJ1-2, with TRBD1 matching 8 bases. With 7 bases clipped from V and 6 bases from J, the junction kept 10 bases outside the gene matches. The CDR3 loop spans 13 amino acids. Germline values: CDR1 SQVTM, CDR2 ANQGSEA.